The subject of this entry is one T cell receptor beta chain. The data belong to a study of response to subunit inactivated influenza vaccine. One entry per CDR3 protein results from TCRdb running MiXCR on the RT-PCR reads. The sample includes roughly 500,000 distinct CDR3 sequences, approximately 24% of them seen just once. CDR1 is KGHSH, CDR2 LQKENI, per germline. The CDR3 covers 16 residues. V lost 2 bases to trimming and J lost 5 bases, with 16 bases between them. The same sample was also studied in work on T cells expressing NK-cell markers. As reported in that work: Template switching by 5'RACE with UMIs generated the TCR beta cDNA.

The V gene is TRBV18, the J gene TRBJ2-1; D perhaps matches TRBD2 (7 bases). This specimen was CD4+ T cells sorted from PBMCs, taken 11 to 12 days after vaccination. The clonotype was recovered from a middle-aged man who received an inactivated influenza vaccine. The CDR3 region has the DNA TGTGCCAGCTCACCAATACGGGGGGCTAAGGACAATGAGCAGTTCTTC. Its translation is CASSPIRGAKDNEQFF.